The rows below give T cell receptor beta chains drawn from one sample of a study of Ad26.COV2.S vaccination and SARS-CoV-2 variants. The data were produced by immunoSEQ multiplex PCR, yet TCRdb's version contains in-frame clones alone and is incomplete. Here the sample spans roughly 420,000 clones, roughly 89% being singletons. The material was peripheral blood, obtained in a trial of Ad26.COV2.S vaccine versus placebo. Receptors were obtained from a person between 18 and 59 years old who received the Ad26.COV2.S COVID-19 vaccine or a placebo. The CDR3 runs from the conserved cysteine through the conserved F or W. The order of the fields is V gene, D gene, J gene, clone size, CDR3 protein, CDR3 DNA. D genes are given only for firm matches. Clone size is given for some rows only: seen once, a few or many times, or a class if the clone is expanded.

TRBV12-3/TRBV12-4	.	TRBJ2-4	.	CASSPRGNIQYF	TGTGCCAGCAGCCCAAGGGGAAACATTCAGTACTTC
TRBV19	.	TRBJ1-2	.	CASSIAGYGGYTF	TGTGCCAGTAGTATAGCAGGGTATGGCGGCTACACCTTC
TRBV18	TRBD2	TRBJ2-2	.	CASSPLLFSGTNTGELFF	TGTGCCAGCTCACCCCTACTTTTTAGCGGGACCAACACCGGGGAGCTGTTTTTT
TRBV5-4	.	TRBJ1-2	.	CASSAGLWQGRGYTF	TGTGCCAGCAGCGCGGGGTTGTGGCAGGGTCGTGGCTACACCTTC
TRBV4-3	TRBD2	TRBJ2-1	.	CASSQDFSGSTYNEQFF	TGCGCCAGCAGCCAAGATTTTAGCGGGAGCACCTACAATGAGCAGTTCTTC
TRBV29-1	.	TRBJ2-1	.	CSVLRGAAYNEQFF	TGCAGCGTCTTGAGGGGAGCGGCCTACAATGAGCAGTTCTTC
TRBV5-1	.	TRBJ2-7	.	CASKVSGRPYEQYF	TGCGCCAGCAAGGTATCAGGGAGACCCTACGAGCAGTACTTC
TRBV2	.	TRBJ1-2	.	CASSGTTVANF	TGTGCCAGCAGTGGGACGACAGTGGCGAACTTC
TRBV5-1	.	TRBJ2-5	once	CASSLFTQETQYF	TGCGCCAGCAGCTTGTTCACCCAAGAGACCCAGTACTTC
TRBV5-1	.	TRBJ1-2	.	CASSSSGTPTAHYGYTF	TGCGCCAGCAGCTCATCTGGGACCCCGACTGCGCACTATGGCTACACCTTC
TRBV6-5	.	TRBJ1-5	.	CASSHRPDHQPQHF	TGTGCCAGCAGTCACAGGCCAGACCATCAGCCCCAGCATTTT
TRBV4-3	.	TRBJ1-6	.	CASSQDIGRNSPLHF	TGCGCCAGCAGCCAAGATATCGGGCGGAATTCACCCCTCCACTTT
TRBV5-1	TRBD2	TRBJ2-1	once	CASRLGLAGGNEQFF	TGCGCCAGCAGGCTGGGTCTAGCGGGAGGGAATGAGCAGTTCTTC
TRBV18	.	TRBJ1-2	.	CASSLPMGGYTF	TGTGCCAGCTCACTTCCCATGGGTGGCTACACCTTC
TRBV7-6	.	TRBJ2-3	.	CASSPVGTDTQYF	TGTGCCAGCAGTCCGGTAGGCACAGATACGCAGTATTTT
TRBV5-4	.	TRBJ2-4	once	CASSLGGELAKNIQYF	TGTGCCAGCAGCTTGGGAGGGGAACTAGCCAAAAACATTCAGTACTTC
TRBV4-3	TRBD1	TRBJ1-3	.	CASSRTTGGSGNTIYF	TGCGCCAGCAGCCGAACGACAGGGGGCTCTGGAAACACCATATATTTT
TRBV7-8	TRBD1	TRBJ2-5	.	CASSRGQSETQYF	TGTGCCAGCAGCCGGGGACAGTCAGAGACCCAGTACTTC
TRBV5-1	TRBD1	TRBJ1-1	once	CASSLSRTGGNTEAFF	TGCGCCAGCAGCTTGTCCCGGACAGGGGGTAACACTGAAGCTTTCTTT
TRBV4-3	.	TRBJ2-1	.	CASSQEGGAYNEQFF	TGCGCCAGCAGCCAAGAAGGTGGGGCCTACAATGAGCAGTTCTTC
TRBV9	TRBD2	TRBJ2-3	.	CASSTTSRTDTQYF	TGTGCCAGCAGCACGACTAGCCGCACAGATACGCAGTATTTT
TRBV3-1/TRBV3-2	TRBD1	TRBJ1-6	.	CASSPLDRARSPLHF	TGTGCCAGCAGCCCCTTGGACAGGGCTCGTTCACCCCTCCACTTT
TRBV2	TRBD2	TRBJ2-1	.	CASSEKSGGNEQFF	TGTGCCAGCAGTGAAAAATCGGGGGGCAATGAGCAGTTCTTC
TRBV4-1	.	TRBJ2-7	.	CASSHSTGYEQYF	TGCGCCAGCAGCCATTCCACAGGCTACGAGCAGTACTTC